These 9 T cell receptor beta chains came from one sample sequenced in a study of cytomegalovirus exposure and HLA in healthy donors. Primers: 60 Vbeta forward and 13 Jbeta reverse. Here immunoSEQ multiplex PCR was the method, and the copy in TCRdb shows in-frame clones only, minus some. Of 120,000 or so clones in the sample, over 80% were seen once. Sample: PBMCs. Every receptor here comes from a man aged 45 to 65 in good health and CMV-seronegative.

The V gene is TRBV2, the J gene TRBJ1-6, with TRBD1 matching 7 bases. This CDR3 has 14 amino acids. CDR1 and CDR2 (germline): SNHLY, FYNNEI. V lost 4 bases, J lost 7 bases, and 4 bases stayed unmatched. Here the CDR3 DNA reads TGTGCCAGCAGTGCGGGACAGCCGAATTCACCCCTCCACTTT. Its protein is CASSAGQPNSPLHF.

To note about this clone: The junction does not match germline at one end; this may be a read error. The rearrangement links TRBV5-6 to TRBJ1-1; 8 nucleotides match TRBD1. Germline V lookup: CDR1 SGHDT, CDR2 YYEEEE. The CDR3 runs to 16 residues. Written as DNA, the CDR3 is TGTGCCAGCAACTTGGGGGTAACAGGGGGGATCATCGCGGCTTTCTTT. Residues: CASNLGVTGGIIAAFF.

On this clone itself: An end of the junction differs from the germline gene, which may be a read error. The genes are TRBV15 and TRBJ2-6, with TRBD2 matching over 7 bases. The length of the CDR3 is 15 residues. Germline lookup yields CDR1 LNHNV and CDR2 YYDKDF (reference sequence). CDR3 coding DNA: TGTGCCACCAGCAGAGAGGGGGGAGGGGCCAACGTCCTGCCTTTC. It encodes CATSREGGGANVLPF.

The rearrangement links TRBV4-3 to TRBJ2-1; possibly TRBD1 for D (6 bases). The CDR3 runs 15 residues. Germline CDR1 is LGHNA and CDR2 is YSLEER. Trimming pared 0 bases from V and 3 bases from J, leaving 9 bases between. CDR3: CASSQERTDYNEQFF. In nucleotides, the CDR3 is TGCGCCAGCAGCCAAGAGCGGACAGACTACAATGAGCAGTTCTTC.

This rearrangement joins TRBV15 to TRBJ2-5, with D possibly TRBD2 on 6 matching bases. The tail of the sequence fits TRBJ2-7 better, so the J call may be wrong. The CDR3 has 14 amino acids. In germline, CDR1 is LNHNV, CDR2 YYDKDF (reference sequence). The CDR3 coding sequence is TGTGCCACCGGGCTGGGAGGCAGTACCTACGAGCAGTACTTC. Its translation is CATGLGGSTYEQYF.

The gene calls are TRBV7-9 and TRBJ2-7; TRBD1 matches 9 bases. The CDR3 is 18 residues long. The V gene's germline CDR1 is SEHNR and CDR2 FQNEAQ (reference sequence). V lost 8 bases, J lost 3 bases, and 20 bases stayed unmatched. The CDR3 coding sequence is TGTGCCAGCTCCCTGGGGGACAGGGCTCTAGGTGAGGACTACGAGCAGTACTTC. Translated: CASSLGDRALGEDYEQYF.

The chain combines TRBV2 with TRBJ2-1, with D tentatively TRBD2 (6 bases). Germline-derived CDR1 and CDR2 are SNHLY and FYNNEI. There are 18 residues in the CDR3. V dropped 2 bases and J dropped 1 base, with 18 bases sitting between them. DNA of the CDR3: TGTGCCAGCAGTGAATGGCTGTCGGGAGAAGGGTCCTACAATGAGCAGTTCTTC. It codes for CASSEWLSGEGSYNEQFF.

This chain links TRBV15 with TRBJ2-7; possibly TRBD2 for D (5 bases). The V gene lost 0 bases and the J gene lost 0 bases, with 15 bases spanning the gap. Germline V gene lookup returns CDR1 LNHNV and CDR2 YYDKDF (reference sequence). This CDR3 comprises 17 residues. The CDR3 protein is CATSRDMSKRISYEQYF. CDR3 DNA: TGTGCCACCAGCAGAGATATGTCTAAGCGGATCTCCTACGAGCAGTACTTC.

The genes are TRBV28 and TRBJ1-5, with TRBD1 matching over 7 bases. In germline, CDR1 is MDHEN, CDR2 SYDVKM. This CDR3 has 14 residues. V lost 7 bases, J lost 4 bases, and 7 bases stayed unmatched. CDR3 amino acids: CASIRQGVNQPQHF. DNA for the CDR3: TGTGCCAGCATACGGCAGGGGGTGAATCAGCCCCAGCATTTT.